Listed below are T cell receptor beta chains from one sample, sequenced in a study of Ad26.COV2.S vaccination and SARS-CoV-2 variants. The method was immunoSEQ multiplex PCR; TCRdb's version includes in-frame clones alone and lacks a portion of them. Counted here are about 410,000 clones, approximately 89% occurring once; the ten biggest clones make up about 1.9%. The sample here was peripheral blood, taken in a trial of Ad26.COV2.S vaccine versus placebo. Source of these receptors: a person aged 18-60 years who received the Ad26.COV2.S COVID-19 vaccine or a placebo. The CDR3 runs from the conserved cysteine through the conserved F or W. The order of the fields is D gene, clone size, V gene, J gene, CDR3 length, CDR3 protein, CDR3 DNA. The D gene is left open where the match is weak. For some rows the clone size is stated as once, few or many, or as a class when expanded; others skip it.

D: -; size: -; V: TRBV5-6; J: TRBJ2-3; length: 13; CDR3: CASSLAGDDTQYF; DNA: TGTGCCAGCAGCTTGGCGGGGGACGATACGCAGTATTTT
D: TRBD1; size: -; V: TRBV15; J: TRBJ1-3; length: 13; CDR3: CAISQGGGNTIYF; DNA: TGTGCCATCAGCCAGGGGGGCGGAAACACCATATATTTT
D: -; size: -; V: TRBV28; J: TRBJ2-3; length: 12; CDR3: CASSTRVGTQYF; DNA: TGTGCCAGCAGCACTAGGGTCGGCACGCAGTATTTT
D: TRBD2; size: -; V: TRBV30; J: TRBJ2-3; length: 15; CDR3: CAWSPPSGGRRTQYF; DNA: TGTGCCTGGAGTCCGCCTAGCGGGGGACGGCGTACGCAGTATTTT
D: -; size: -; V: TRBV28; J: TRBJ1-1; length: 15; CDR3: CASSLQRQTNTEAFF; DNA: TGTGCCAGCAGTCTCCAACGACAGACTAACACTGAAGCTTTCTTT
D: -; size: -; V: TRBV5-8; J: TRBJ2-4; length: 16; CDR3: CASSISGDLAKNIQYF; DNA: TGTGCCAGCAGCATATCAGGGGACTTAGCCAAAAACATTCAGTACTTC
D: TRBD1; size: -; V: TRBV11-2; J: TRBJ2-7; length: 16; CDR3: CASSSGTGTGSYEQYF; DNA: TGTGCCAGCAGCTCCGGAACCGGGACAGGATCGTACGAGCAGTACTTC
D: TRBD2; size: -; V: TRBV6-1; J: TRBJ2-3; length: 15; CDR3: CASSETSGGADTQYF; DNA: TGTGCCAGCAGTGAGACTAGCGGAGGGGCAGATACGCAGTATTTT
D: TRBD1; size: -; V: TRBV28; J: TRBJ1-3; length: 18; CDR3: CASSLYPETGYSGNTIYF; DNA: TGTGCCAGCAGTTTATACCCGGAGACAGGGTACTCTGGAAACACCATATATTTT
D: TRBD2; size: -; V: TRBV7-6; J: TRBJ2-5; length: 16; CDR3: CASSSTSGRAGETQYF; DNA: TGTGCCAGCAGCTCGACTAGCGGGAGGGCCGGGGAGACCCAGTACTTC
D: -; size: -; V: TRBV2; J: TRBJ2-3; length: 15; CDR3: CASGAWSGSTDTQYF; DNA: TGTGCCAGCGGGGCCTGGAGCGGGAGCACAGATACGCAGTATTTT
D: TRBD1; size: -; V: TRBV6-1; J: TRBJ2-4; length: 15; CDR3: CASSERGTGGNIQYF; DNA: TGTGCCAGCAGTGAAAGGGGGACAGGGGGAAACATTCAGTACTTC
D: TRBD1; size: -; V: TRBV24-1; J: TRBJ1-2; length: 15; CDR3: CATSDRTGGNYGYTF; DNA: TGTGCCACCAGTGACCGGACAGGGGGCAACTATGGCTACACCTTC
D: -; size: -; V: TRBV18; J: TRBJ1-6; length: 16; CDR3: CASSPIRSSYNSPLHF; DNA: TGTGCCAGCTCACCAATTCGGAGCTCCTATAATTCACCCCTCCACTTT
D: -; size: -; V: TRBV4-1; J: TRBJ2-2; length: 17; CDR3: CASSQDSVSSDTGELFF; DNA: TGCGCCAGCAGCCAAGATTCGGTTTCTTCTGACACCGGGGAGCTGTTTTTT
D: -; size: -; V: TRBV19; J: TRBJ1-4; length: 18; CDR3: CASSITGPPLGANEKLFF; DNA: TGTGCCAGTAGTATAACCGGGCCACCCCTTGGGGCTAATGAAAAACTGTTTTTT
D: -; size: few; V: TRBV10-1; J: TRBJ1-5; length: 16; CDR3: CASVRGHPYSNQPQHF; DNA: TGCGCCAGCGTCCGAGGGCACCCATATAGCAATCAGCCCCAGCATTTT
D: -; size: once; V: TRBV11-3; J: TRBJ2-7; length: 16; CDR3: CASSLALRENSYEQYF; DNA: TGTGCCAGCAGCCTGGCCCTACGGGAAAATTCCTACGAGCAGTACTTC
D: TRBD2; size: once; V: TRBV9; J: TRBJ2-7; length: 15; CDR3: CASSVGTSGREEQYF; DNA: TGTGCCAGCAGCGTCGGGACTAGCGGGAGGGAGGAGCAGTACTTC
D: -; size: -; V: TRBV30; J: TRBJ1-4; length: 12; CDR3: CAWSSGWEKLFF; DNA: TGTGCCTGGAGTTCTGGTTGGGAAAAACTGTTTTTT
D: TRBD2; size: -; V: TRBV7-9; J: TRBJ2-7; length: 14; CDR3: CASRQAGERDEQYF; DNA: TGTGCCAGCAGACAAGCGGGAGAGCGGGACGAGCAGTACTTC
D: -; size: once; V: TRBV5-4; J: TRBJ1-4; length: 15; CDR3: CASSPDGGMEEKLFF; DNA: TGTGCCAGCAGCCCGGACGGAGGGATGGAGGAAAAACTGTTTTTT
D: -; size: -; V: TRBV4-1; J: TRBJ2-2; length: 15; CDR3: CASSLEPGGAGELFF; DNA: TGCGCCAGCAGCCTAGAACCGGGGGGCGCCGGGGAGCTGTTTTTT
D: -; size: -; V: TRBV7-8; J: TRBJ2-7; length: 14; CDR3: CASSRDKSSYEQYF; DNA: TGTGCCAGCAGCCGAGACAAGAGTTCCTACGAGCAGTACTTC
D: TRBD1; size: once; V: TRBV3-1/TRBV3-2; J: TRBJ1-2; length: 15; CDR3: CASSQDSTGIYGYTF; DNA: TGTGCCAGCAGCCAAGATTCGACAGGGATCTATGGCTACACCTTC
D: TRBD2; size: -; V: TRBV5-4; J: TRBJ2-5; length: 16; CDR3: CASSLAGGRVEETQYF; DNA: TGTGCCAGCAGCTTGGCCGGCGGGAGGGTAGAAGAGACCCAGTACTTC
D: -; size: -; V: TRBV12-5; J: TRBJ2-3; length: 16; CDR3: CASGSPKGISVDTQYF; DNA: TGTGCTAGTGGCTCCCCCAAAGGGATTTCGGTAGATACGCAGTATTTT
D: -; size: once; V: TRBV19; J: TRBJ1-3; length: 16; CDR3: CASSKSRAGSGNTIYF; DNA: TGTGCCAGTAGTAAGAGTCGCGCCGGCTCTGGAAACACCATATATTTT
D: TRBD1; size: once; V: TRBV5-4; J: TRBJ2-5; length: 16; CDR3: CASSSPGQGNVETQYF; DNA: TGTGCCAGCAGCTCGCCGGGACAGGGGAATGTTGAGACCCAGTACTTC
D: -; size: -; V: TRBV28; J: TRBJ1-2; length: 13; CDR3: CASSDLSSYGYTF; DNA: TGTGCCAGCAGCGATCTCAGTAGCTATGGCTACACCTTC
D: -; size: -; V: TRBV7-8; J: TRBJ1-1; length: 12; CDR3: CASSPVVSAAFF; DNA: TGTGCCAGCAGCCCCGTCGTCTCGGCGGCTTTCTTT
D: TRBD1; size: once; V: TRBV18; J: TRBJ2-2; length: 14; CDR3: CASSPGTDIGELFF; DNA: TGTGCCAGCTCACCCGGGACAGACATCGGGGAGCTGTTTTTT
D: -; size: -; V: TRBV29-1; J: TRBJ2-3; length: 14; CDR3: CSEALLGGTDTQYF; DNA: TGCAGCGAAGCTCTCTTAGGGGGCACAGATACGCAGTATTTT
D: -; size: -; V: TRBV28; J: TRBJ2-3; length: 15; CDR3: CASSLLGHRGWTQYF; DNA: TGTGCCAGCAGTTTACTTGGTCACCGGGGATGGACGCAGTATTTT
D: TRBD1; size: -; V: TRBV25-1; J: TRBJ2-1; length: 17; CDR3: CASSEGGGTGSYNEQFF; DNA: TGTGCCAGCAGTGAAGGGGGTGGGACAGGGTCCTACAATGAGCAGTTCTTC
D: -; size: -; V: TRBV9; J: TRBJ2-7; length: 15; CDR3: CASSVTPGDSYEQYF; DNA: TGTGCCAGCAGCGTTACCCCGGGCGACTCCTACGAGCAGTACTTC
D: TRBD1; size: -; V: TRBV30; J: TRBJ2-1; length: 12; CDR3: CAWSSSTGSKIF; DNA: TGTGCCTGGAGTTCTTCGACAGGGAGTAAGATCTTC
D: TRBD1; size: -; V: TRBV11-2; J: TRBJ1-1; length: 14; CDR3: CASSLGQGTPEAFF; DNA: TGTGCCAGCAGCTTAGGACAGGGCACCCCCGAAGCTTTCTTT
D: -; size: -; V: TRBV30; J: TRBJ2-1; length: 16; CDR3: CAWRAFSVQSYNEQFF; DNA: TGTGCCTGGAGAGCCTTTAGCGTCCAATCCTACAATGAGCAGTTCTTC
D: -; size: -; V: TRBV19; J: TRBJ2-5; length: 14; CDR3: CASSIVASGQTQYF; DNA: TGTGCCAGTAGTATAGTAGCCAGCGGACAGACCCAGTACTTC
D: -; size: -; V: TRBV7-3; J: TRBJ2-3; length: 14; CDR3: CASSIQGVTDTQYF; DNA: TGTGCCAGCAGCATACAGGGTGTCACAGATACGCAGTATTTT
D: -; size: -; V: TRBV30; J: TRBJ2-2; length: 15; CDR3: CAWSVLRGFGGELFF; DNA: TGTGCCTGGAGTGTACTTCGGGGCTTCGGGGGGGAGCTGTTTTTT
D: -; size: -; V: TRBV6-2/TRBV6-3; J: TRBJ2-7; length: 14; CDR3: CASSYAGRPHEQYF; DNA: TGTGCCAGCAGTTATGCGGGGAGGCCCCACGAGCAGTACTTC
D: TRBD2; size: -; V: TRBV5-1; J: TRBJ2-3; length: 15; CDR3: CASSWGSGRADTQYF; DNA: TGCGCCAGCAGCTGGGGTAGCGGGAGAGCAGATACGCAGTATTTT
D: -; size: -; V: TRBV4-1; J: TRBJ1-5; length: 14; CDR3: CASSQEDGGQPQHF; DNA: TGCGCCAGCAGCCAAGAGGACGGGGGACAGCCCCAGCATTTT
D: TRBD1; size: once; V: TRBV12-3/TRBV12-4; J: TRBJ2-7; length: 12; CDR3: CASSRQGWEQYF; DNA: TGTGCCAGCAGTCGACAGGGGTGGGAGCAGTACTTC
D: TRBD1; size: once; V: TRBV19; J: TRBJ1-1; length: 15; CDR3: CASSARQGGDTEAFF; DNA: TGTGCCAGTAGTGCCCGACAGGGTGGGGACACTGAAGCTTTCTTT
D: -; size: -; V: TRBV7-3; J: TRBJ2-1; length: 12; CDR3: CASSSTSNEQFF; DNA: TGTGCCAGCAGCTCGACTAGCAATGAGCAGTTCTTC
D: -; size: -; V: TRBV7-9; J: TRBJ1-1; length: 13; CDR3: CASSLELGTGAFF; DNA: TGTGCCAGCAGCTTAGAACTGGGAACAGGAGCTTTCTTT
D: -; size: -; V: TRBV4-2; J: TRBJ2-7; length: 15; CDR3: CASSQDEVTTYEQYF; DNA: TGTGCCAGCAGCCAAGACGAGGTAACGACCTACGAGCAGTACTTC
D: -; size: -; V: TRBV10-1; J: TRBJ2-6; length: 17; CDR3: CAIPPGLYTAGANVLTF; DNA: TGCGCCATCCCACCGGGACTCTACACCGCTGGGGCCAACGTCCTGACTTTC
D: TRBD1; size: -; V: TRBV27; J: TRBJ1-5; length: 12; CDR3: CASRTGNQPQHF; DNA: TGTGCCAGCAGGACAGGGAATCAGCCCCAGCATTTT
D: -; size: -; V: TRBV7-9; J: TRBJ1-6; length: 18; CDR3: CASSLMGTATQSNSPLHF; DNA: TGTGCCAGCAGCTTAATGGGAACCGCGACCCAATCTAATTCACCCCTCCACTTT